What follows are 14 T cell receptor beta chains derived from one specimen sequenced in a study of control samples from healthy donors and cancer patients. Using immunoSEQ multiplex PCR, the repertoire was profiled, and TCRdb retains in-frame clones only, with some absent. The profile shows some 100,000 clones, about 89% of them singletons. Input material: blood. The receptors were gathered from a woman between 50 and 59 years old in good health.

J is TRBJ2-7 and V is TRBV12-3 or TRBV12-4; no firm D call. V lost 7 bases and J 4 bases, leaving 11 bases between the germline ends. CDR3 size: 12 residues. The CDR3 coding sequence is TGTGCCAGCAAGACGGATGGATACGAGCAGTACTTC. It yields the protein CASKTDGYEQYF.

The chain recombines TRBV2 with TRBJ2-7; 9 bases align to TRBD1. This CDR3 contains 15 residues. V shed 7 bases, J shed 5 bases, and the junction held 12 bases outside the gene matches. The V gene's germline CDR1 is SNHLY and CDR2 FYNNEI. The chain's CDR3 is CASTPAYRGRDEQYF. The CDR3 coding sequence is TGTGCCAGCACCCCCGCCTACAGGGGGCGGGACGAGCAGTACTTC.

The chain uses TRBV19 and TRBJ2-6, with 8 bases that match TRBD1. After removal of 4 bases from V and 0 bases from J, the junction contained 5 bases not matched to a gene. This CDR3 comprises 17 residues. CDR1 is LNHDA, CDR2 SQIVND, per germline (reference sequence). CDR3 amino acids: CASSTGTGFSGANVLTF. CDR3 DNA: TGTGCCAGTAGTACGGGGACAGGCTTCTCTGGGGCCAACGTCCTGACTTTC.

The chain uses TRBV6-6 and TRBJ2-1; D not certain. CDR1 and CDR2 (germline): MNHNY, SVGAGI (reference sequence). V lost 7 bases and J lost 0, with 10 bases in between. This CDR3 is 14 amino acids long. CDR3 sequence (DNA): TGTGCCAGCAACGCGGCCTACTCCTACAATGAGCAGTTCTTC. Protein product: CASNAAYSYNEQFF.

The CDR3 DNA is TGTGCCAGCAGCCAGAGGGGTGTAGACGAGCAGTACGTC. Protein product: CASSQRGVDEQYV. The genes are TRBV21-1 and TRBJ2-7. TRBV21-1 is a known pseudogene. The CDR3 runs to 13 residues.

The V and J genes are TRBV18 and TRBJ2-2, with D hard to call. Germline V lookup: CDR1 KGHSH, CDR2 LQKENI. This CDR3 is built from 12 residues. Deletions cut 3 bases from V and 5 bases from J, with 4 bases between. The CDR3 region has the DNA TGTGCCAGCTCACCCCTTACCGGGGAGCTGTTTTTT. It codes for CASSPLTGELFF.

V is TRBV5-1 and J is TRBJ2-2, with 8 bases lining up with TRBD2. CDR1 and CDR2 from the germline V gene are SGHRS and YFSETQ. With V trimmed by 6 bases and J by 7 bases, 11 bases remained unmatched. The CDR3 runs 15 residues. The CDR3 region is CASKDHKRGSGELFF. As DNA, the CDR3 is TGCGCCAGCAAGGATCACAAGCGGGGGAGCGGGGAGCTGTTTTTT. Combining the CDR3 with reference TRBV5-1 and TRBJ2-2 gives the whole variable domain KAGVTQTPRYLIKTRGQQVTLSCSPISGHRSVSWYQQTPGQGLQFLFEYFSETQRNKGNFPGRFSGRQFSNSRSEMNVSTLELGDSALYLCASKDHKRGSGELFFGEGSRLTVL.

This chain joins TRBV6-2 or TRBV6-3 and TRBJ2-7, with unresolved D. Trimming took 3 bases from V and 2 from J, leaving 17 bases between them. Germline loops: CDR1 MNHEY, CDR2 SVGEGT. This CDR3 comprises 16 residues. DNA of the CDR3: TGTGCCAGCAGTTATGGGTTAGGCGTAACCACCTACGAGCAGTACGTC. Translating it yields CASSYGLGVTTYEQYV.

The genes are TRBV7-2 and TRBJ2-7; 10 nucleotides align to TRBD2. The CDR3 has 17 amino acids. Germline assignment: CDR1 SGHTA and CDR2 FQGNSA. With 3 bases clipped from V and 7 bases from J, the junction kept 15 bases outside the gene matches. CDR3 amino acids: CASSLGAGGPVYGEQYV. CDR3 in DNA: TGTGCCAGCAGCTTGGGAGCGGGAGGGCCGGTTTATGGGGAGCAGTACGTC.

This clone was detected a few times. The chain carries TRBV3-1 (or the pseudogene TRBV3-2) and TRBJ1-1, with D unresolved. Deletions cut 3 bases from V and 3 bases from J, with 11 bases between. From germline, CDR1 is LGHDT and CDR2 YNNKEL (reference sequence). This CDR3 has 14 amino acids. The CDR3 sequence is CASSHGGFDTEAFF. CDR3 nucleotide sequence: TGTGCCAGCAGCCACGGAGGGTTTGACACTGAAGCTTTCTTT.

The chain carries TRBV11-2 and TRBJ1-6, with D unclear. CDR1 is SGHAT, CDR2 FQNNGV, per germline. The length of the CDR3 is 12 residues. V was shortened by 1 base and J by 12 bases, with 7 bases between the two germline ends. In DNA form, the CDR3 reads TGTGCCAGCAGCTTAGCGGGTTTACCCCTCCACTTT. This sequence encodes CASSLAGLPLHF.

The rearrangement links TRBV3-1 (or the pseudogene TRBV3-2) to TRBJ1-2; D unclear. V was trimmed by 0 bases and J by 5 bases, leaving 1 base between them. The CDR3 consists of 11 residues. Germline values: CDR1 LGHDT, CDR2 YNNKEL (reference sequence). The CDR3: CASSQDYGYTF. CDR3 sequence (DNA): TGTGCCAGCAGCCAAGATTATGGCTACACCTTC.

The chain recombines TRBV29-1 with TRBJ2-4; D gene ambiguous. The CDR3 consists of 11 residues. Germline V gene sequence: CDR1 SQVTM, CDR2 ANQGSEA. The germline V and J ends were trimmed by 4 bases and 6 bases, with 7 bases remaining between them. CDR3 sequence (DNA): TGCAGCGTTGGCGTGACAAACATTCAGTACTTC. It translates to CSVGVTNIQYF. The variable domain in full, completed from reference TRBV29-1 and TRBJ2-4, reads SAVISQKPSRDICQRGTSLTIQCQVDSQVTMMFWYRQQPGQSLTLIATANQGSEATYESGFVIDKFPISRPNLTFSTLTVSNMSPEDSSIYLCSVGVTNIQYFGAGTRLSVL.

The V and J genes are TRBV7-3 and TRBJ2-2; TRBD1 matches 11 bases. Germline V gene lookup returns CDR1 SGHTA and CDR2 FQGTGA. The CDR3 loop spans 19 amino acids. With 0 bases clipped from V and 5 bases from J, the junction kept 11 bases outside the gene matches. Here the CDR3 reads CASSLTGRGTGGSTGELFF. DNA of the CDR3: TGTGCCAGCAGCTTAACTGGGCGAGGGACAGGGGGAAGTACCGGGGAGCTGTTTTTT.